The entry that follows covers one TCR beta chain sequence. In the source study's methods: Estimated nucleated cell counts came from reference gene primer amplification. Libraries were prepared by immunoSEQ multiplex PCR; TCRdb keeps only in-frame clonotypes and omits some of them. V, J and clone size were drawn from that table, and D and trimming were deduced from the DNA. Of around 160,000 clones in the sample, about 81% are singletons; the top ten hold approximately 18%. This sample was included in a study of blood T cell repertoires in COVID-19. Study background: The United States, Italy and Spain supplied acute and convalescent COVID-19 samples. The cDNA or gDNA used as material had been derived from T cells, B-cell-depleted T cells, or PBMCs.

Looked up from germline, CDR1 is LGHNA and CDR2 is YSLEER. The CDR3 is 17 residues long. V was clipped by 2 bases and J by 3 bases, with 16 bases between them. The sample was peripheral blood. J is TRBJ2-2 and V is TRBV4-3; D may be TRBD2 (5 bases). The sequence derives from a woman aged 80 or over with acute or convalescent COVID-19. The CDR3 DNA is TGCGCCAGCAGCCAAATGCCCCGGGGTCCTGACACCGGGGAGCTGTTTTTT. Translating it yields CASSQMPRGPDTGELFF.